These T cell receptor beta chains were read from a single sample in a study of cytomegalovirus exposure and HLA in healthy donors. Repertoires were generated with immunoSEQ multiplex PCR, while TCRdb's copy carries only in-frame clones and drops some. Among roughly 200,000 clones listed, more than 65% were seen once. The sequenced sample was PBMCs. The receptor set was obtained from a man aged 35-49 years in good health and CMV-seropositive. Each CDR3 is given with its conserved first and last residue. Each record gives: D gene, clone size, J gene, V gene, CDR3 length, CDR3 DNA, CDR3 protein. D genes are given only for firm matches. Size is omitted from some rows. Given values are once, few, many or a class for expanded clones.

- | - | TRBJ1-6 | TRBV5-6 | 16 | TGTGCCAGCACCATCGATCGGCGGGGGGGGAATTCACCCCTCCACTTT | CASTIDRRGGNSPLHF
TRBD1 | once | TRBJ1-3 | TRBV4-1 | 17 | TGCGCCAGCAGCCAAGAGGGACAGGGGGCCTTTGGAAACACCATATATTTT | CASSQEGQGAFGNTIYF
- | - | TRBJ1-6 | TRBV7-8 | 13 | TGTGCCAGCAGCTTAGACAGTAATTCACCCCTCCACTTT | CASSLDSNSPLHF
TRBD2 | few | TRBJ2-1 | TRBV4-1 | 16 | TGCGCCAGCAGCCCGGATCTAGCGGGGATCCCCAATGAGCAGTTCTTC | CASSPDLAGIPNEQFF
TRBD1 | - | TRBJ1-1 | TRBV5-5 | 16 | TGTGCCAGCAGCTTTGGTTTGGGACAGGGAGGGACTGAAGCTTTCTTT | CASSFGLGQGGTEAFF
TRBD2 | few | TRBJ2-1 | TRBV2 | 19 | TGTGCCAGCAGTGAAGCGCTTCAGTATGGGCAACTAGCGGGGGCGGAGCAGTTCTTC | CASSEALQYGQLAGAEQFF
- | - | TRBJ2-2 | TRBV9 | 11 | TGTGCCAGCGGGAGAACCGGGGAGCTGTTTTTT | CASGRTGELFF
- | few | TRBJ2-5 | TRBV9 | 14 | TGTGCCAGCAGCGTAGGCGTACTACAAGAGACCCAGTACTTC | CASSVGVLQETQYF
TRBD1 | - | TRBJ1-2 | TRBV14 | 13 | TGTGCCAGCAGCAGGACAGGGAACTATGGCTACACCTTC | CASSRTGNYGYTF
- | - | TRBJ2-7 | TRBV2 | 14 | TGTGCCAGCAGCCTCGACAGGAGGGACTACGAGCAGTACTTC | CASSLDRRDYEQYF
TRBD1 | once | TRBJ2-2 | TRBV27 | 14 | TGTGCCAGCAAGGGGACAGCGAACACCGGGGAGCTGTTTTTT | CASKGTANTGELFF
TRBD1 | - | TRBJ2-7 | TRBV10-2 | 14 | TGCGCCAGCAAACCCGGGACAGGACACTACGAGCAGTACTTC | CASKPGTGHYEQYF
- | - | TRBJ1-1 | TRBV6-4 | 15 | TGTGCCAGCCGGGGGGGGGCGGCGGATAACACTGAAGCTTTCTTT | CASRGGAADNTEAFF
- | - | TRBJ2-7 | TRBV5-5 | 14 | TGTGCCAGCAGCTTGGAGGCTAGCGTCTACGAGCAGTACTTC | CASSLEASVYEQYF
TRBD2 | - | TRBJ2-1 | TRBV6-4 | 14 | TGTGCCAGCAGACGCCAGGGAGGGGACAATGAGCAGTTCTTC | CASRRQGGDNEQFF
TRBD1 | - | TRBJ1-4 | TRBV28 | 15 | TGTGCCAGCTTAAAACAGGGGGCAACTAATGAAAAACTGTTTTTT | CASLKQGATNEKLFF
TRBD2 | - | TRBJ2-3 | TRBV5-8 | 15 | TGTGCCAGCAGCTTGGCCCTAGCGGGGGACGATACGCAGTATTTT | CASSLALAGDDTQYF
- | - | TRBJ2-3 | TRBV4-3 | 16 | TGCGCCAGCAGCCAACATACCGGGATCGGCACAGATACGCAGTATTTT | CASSQHTGIGTDTQYF
- | - | TRBJ1-2 | TRBV6-1 | 15 | TGTGCCAGCAGTGAAATGGAGGGCGCTAACTATGGCTACACCTTC | CASSEMEGANYGYTF
TRBD1 | - | TRBJ1-6 | TRBV6-1 | 15 | TGTGCCAGCAGTGGACCGACAGGGCTAAATTCACCCCTCCACTTT | CASSGPTGLNSPLHF
- | - | TRBJ2-6 | TRBV6-5 | 15 | TGTGCCAGCACTGGGGGCCTCACTGGGGCCAACGTCCTGACTTTC | CASTGGLTGANVLTF
- | - | TRBJ2-3 | TRBV2 | 13 | TGTGCCAGCAGTGACTACAGCACAGATACGCAGTATTTT | CASSDYSTDTQYF
- | - | TRBJ2-1 | TRBV6-1 | 15 | TGTGCCAGCAGGGGGGGCGGGGGTACTTACAATGAGCAGTTCTTC | CASRGGGGTYNEQFF
- | few | TRBJ2-5 | TRBV10-3 | 8 | TGTGCCAGGGGGGGCCCATACTTC | CARGGPYF
TRBD1 | once | TRBJ1-2 | TRBV5-1 | 18 | TGCGCCAGCAGCTTTGGGACAGGGGCGGCGGTTGTCGACTATGGCTACACCTTC | CASSFGTGAAVVDYGYTF
- | few | TRBJ2-1 | TRBV19 | 14 | TGTGCCAGTAGTATATTCGTTGGGGCCGATGAGCAGTTCTTC | CASSIFVGADEQFF
- | - | TRBJ2-1 | TRBV7-3 | 15 | TGTGCCAGCAGCTTACCGGAGTCGACCTACAATGAGCAGTTCTTC | CASSLPESTYNEQFF
TRBD2 | - | TRBJ2-7 | TRBV18 | 18 | TGTGCCAGCTCACCCATCGGGGCACGGACTAGCGGCGACTACGAGCAGTACTTC | CASSPIGARTSGDYEQYF
- | - | TRBJ2-7 | TRBV2 | 17 | TGTGCCAGCAGTGAAGGTCACCCACAGGGCTGGGGCTACGAGCAGTACTTC | CASSEGHPQGWGYEQYF
- | - | TRBJ2-2 | TRBV2 | 15 | TGTGCCAGCAGACTAGGAGACACCAACACCGGGGAGCTGTTTTTT | CASRLGDTNTGELFF
TRBD1 | - | TRBJ2-1 | TRBV7-9 | 14 | TGTGCCAGCAGCTCCTACAGGGGGGACAATGAGCAGTTCTTC | CASSSYRGDNEQFF
- | once | TRBJ2-7 | TRBV7-9 | 15 | TGTGCCAGCAGCTTAAGACAGCCTGGGATATACGAGCAGTACTTC | CASSLRQPGIYEQYF
- | - | TRBJ1-2 | TRBV4-1 | 14 | TGCGCCAGCAGCCAAGATGCAGAATCCTATGGCTACACCTTC | CASSQDAESYGYTF
- | once | TRBJ2-1 | TRBV5-1 | 15 | TGCGCCAGCAGCCGAACCACAGGGTTGTACAATGAGCAGTTCTTC | CASSRTTGLYNEQFF
- | - | TRBJ2-7 | TRBV2 | 13 | TGTGCCAGCAGTGAAAACCCTCCCTCCGAGCAGTACTTC | CASSENPPSEQYF
- | - | TRBJ1-2 | TRBV6-5 | 14 | TGTGCCAGCAGTTACTTCGGCAGGGAGGGTGGCTACACCTTC | CASSYFGREGGYTF
- | - | TRBJ1-5 | TRBV28 | 12 | TGTGCCACTAGCCCCGACGGTCAGCCCCAGCATTTT | CATSPDGQPQHF
TRBD2 | - | TRBJ2-5 | TRBV7-9 | 16 | TGTGCCAGCAGCTTATTCCTAGCGGGGGGGCCCGGGACCCAGTACTTC | CASSLFLAGGPGTQYF
TRBD2 | - | TRBJ2-3 | TRBV11-2 | 18 | TGTGCCAGCAGCTTAGGCACTAGCGGGAGGTCCAGCACAGATACGCAGTATTTT | CASSLGTSGRSSTDTQYF
TRBD1 | - | TRBJ2-6 | TRBV2 | 14 | TGTGCCAGCCTACAGGGGGCTGGGGCCAACGTCCTGACTTTC | CASLQGAGANVLTF
- | - | TRBJ2-1 | TRBV5-1 | 14 | TGCGCCAGCAGCTTGGGCAGGGGGGCCAATGAGCAGTTCTTC | CASSLGRGANEQFF
- | - | TRBJ2-7 | TRBV4-2 | 15 | TGTGCCAGCAGCCAAGATTGGCCAGGTAACTACGAGCAGTACTTC | CASSQDWPGNYEQYF
TRBD1 | - | TRBJ2-1 | TRBV5-1 | 16 | TGCGCCAGCAGCTCGGGTGGGACAGGGTCCTACAATGAGCAGTTCTTC | CASSSGGTGSYNEQFF
TRBD2 | - | TRBJ2-5 | TRBV9 | 13 | TGTGCCAGCAGCCCCCGCGGGGGGGAGACCCAGTACTTC | CASSPRGGETQYF
- | - | TRBJ2-1 | TRBV27 | 15 | TGTGCCAGCAGTCGGCCCGGGACTTCCTACAATGAGCAGTTCTTC | CASSRPGTSYNEQFF
TRBD2 | - | TRBJ2-3 | TRBV5-4 | 14 | TGTGCCAGCACCGGGACTAGCGTTACAGATACGCAGTATTTT | CASTGTSVTDTQYF
TRBD2 | few | TRBJ2-5 | TRBV13 | 14 | TGTGCCAGCAGCGCGGGGGGGGTCCAAGAGACCCAGTACTTC | CASSAGGVQETQYF